These T cell receptor beta chains were read from a single sample in a study of T cell responses to AZD1222 COVID-19 vaccine. Profiling relied on immunoSEQ multiplex PCR, and the TCRdb table lists in-frame clones only, not all of them. The data show 65,000 to 85,000 clones, with about 80% seen just once and 11% to 15% held by the top ten. Sequenced here: peripheral blood, sampled 28 days after the second AZD1222 dose. The source is an adult who received the AZD1222 COVID-19 vaccine. The CDR3 runs from the conserved cysteine through the conserved F or W. A D gene is named only where the DNA matches it firmly. For some rows the clone size is stated as once, few or many, or as a class when expanded; others skip it.

J | size | D | V | CDR3 | DNA
TRBJ2-3 | . | TRBD2 | TRBV5-4 | CASTNNGGSTDTQYF | TGTGCCAGCACCAATAACGGGGGGTCCACAGATACGCAGTATTTT
TRBJ1-1 | . | . | TRBV27 | CASSLMGFMNTEAFF | TGTGCCAGCAGTTTAATGGGGTTTATGAACACTGAAGCTTTCTTT
TRBJ1-1 | . | TRBD1 | TRBV5-6 | CASSLIPGTGRSRNTEAFF | TGTGCCAGCAGCTTGATTCCCGGGACAGGGCGCTCCAGAAACACTGAAGCTTTCTTT
TRBJ1-3 | . | . | TRBV7-2 | CASSLAGNTIYF | TGTGCCAGCAGCTTAGCTGGAAACACCATATATTTT
TRBJ1-2 | few | . | TRBV7-2 | CASSLSQRRGGYTF | TGTGCCAGCAGCTTGTCACAGCGACGGGGCGGCTACACCTTC
TRBJ1-6 | . | TRBD1 | TRBV6-6 | CASSLLSPSIGTGVFGSPLHF | TGTGCCAGCAGTCTCCTCTCCCCCTCTATTGGGACAGGGGTTTTTGGGTCACCCCTCCACTTT
TRBJ2-7 | . | TRBD2 | TRBV2 | CASNEQLAGGREQYF | TGTGCCAGCAACGAACAACTAGCGGGGGGCCGGGAGCAGTACTTC
TRBJ2-7 | few | . | TRBV30 | CAWTSLGATYEQYF | TGTGCCTGGACCAGCCTCGGGGCGACCTACGAGCAGTACTTC
TRBJ2-3 | . | . | TRBV10-3 | CAISESGGPISTDTQYF | TGTGCCATCAGTGAGTCGGGGGGCCCGATAAGCACAGATACGCAGTATTTT
TRBJ1-1 | few | TRBD1 | TRBV2 | CASSEASLDREGSEAFF | TGTGCCAGCAGTGAAGCGTCCCTTGACAGGGAGGGGTCTGAAGCTTTCTTT
TRBJ1-6 | . | . | TRBV6-1 | CASSERRDHPPLHF | TGTGCCAGCAGTGAACGCAGGGATCATCCACCCCTCCACTTT
TRBJ1-1 | . | . | TRBV4-3 | CASSQVLGAGTEAFF | TGCGCCAGCAGCCAAGTGTTGGGGGCAGGCACTGAAGCTTTCTTT
TRBJ1-2 | . | TRBD1 | TRBV5-1 | CASSLSGTGGVNYGYTF | TGCGCCAGCAGCTTGTCCGGGACAGGGGGCGTGAACTATGGCTACACCTTC
TRBJ2-2 | once | . | TRBV30 | CAWRESAGELFF | TGTGCCTGGAGGGAGTCAGCCGGGGAGCTGTTTTTT
TRBJ2-3 | . | TRBD2 | TRBV3-1/TRBV3-2 | CASSQARTGGIHTQYF | TGTGCCAGCAGCCAAGCCCGCACGGGGGGGATTCATACGCAGTATTTT
TRBJ2-3 | . | . | TRBV9 | CASSVDRGPRTDTQYF | TGTGCCAGCAGCGTAGACCGGGGGCCACGCACAGATACGCAGTATTTT
TRBJ1-5 | . | TRBD1 | TRBV9 | CASSVGDRGVEPQHF | TGTGCCAGCAGCGTAGGTGACAGGGGAGTTGAGCCCCAGCATTTT
TRBJ2-2 | . | . | TRBV27 | CASSRERIGSGTGELFF | TGTGCCAGCAGTAGGGAACGTATAGGGTCAGGAACCGGGGAGCTGTTTTTT
TRBJ1-2 | . | . | TRBV10-1 | CASSEENRPYGYTF | TGCGCCAGCAGTGAGGAGAACAGGCCCTATGGCTACACCTTC
TRBJ2-1 | . | . | TRBV11-2 | CASSLFLGSSYNEQFF | TGTGCCAGCAGCTTGTTCCTAGGGAGCTCCTACAATGAGCAGTTCTTC
TRBJ2-7 | . | . | TRBV7-2 | CASSPKSASYEQYF | TGTGCCAGCAGCCCTAAGTCGGCCTCCTACGAGCAGTACTTC
TRBJ2-1 | . | . | TRBV5-1 | CASSLEAFRSDNEQFF | TGCGCCAGCAGCTTGGAGGCGTTTCGGTCGGACAATGAGCAGTTCTTC
TRBJ1-2 | . | . | TRBV6-2/TRBV6-3 | CASSYGYQRNYGYTF | TGTGCCAGCAGTTACGGGTACCAGAGGAACTATGGCTACACCTTC
TRBJ1-1 | . | . | TRBV6-2/TRBV6-3 | CASSYGYGTEAFF | TGTGCCAGCAGTTACGGTTATGGCACTGAAGCTTTCTTT
TRBJ2-5 | . | TRBD2 | TRBV2 | CASSRKTGGLETQYF | TGTGCCAGCAGTCGAAAAACGGGGGGGCTGGAGACCCAGTACTTC
TRBJ1-1 | . | . | TRBV19 | CASSAQGRGGTEAFF | TGTGCCAGTAGTGCTCAGGGTAGGGGCGGCACTGAAGCTTTCTTT